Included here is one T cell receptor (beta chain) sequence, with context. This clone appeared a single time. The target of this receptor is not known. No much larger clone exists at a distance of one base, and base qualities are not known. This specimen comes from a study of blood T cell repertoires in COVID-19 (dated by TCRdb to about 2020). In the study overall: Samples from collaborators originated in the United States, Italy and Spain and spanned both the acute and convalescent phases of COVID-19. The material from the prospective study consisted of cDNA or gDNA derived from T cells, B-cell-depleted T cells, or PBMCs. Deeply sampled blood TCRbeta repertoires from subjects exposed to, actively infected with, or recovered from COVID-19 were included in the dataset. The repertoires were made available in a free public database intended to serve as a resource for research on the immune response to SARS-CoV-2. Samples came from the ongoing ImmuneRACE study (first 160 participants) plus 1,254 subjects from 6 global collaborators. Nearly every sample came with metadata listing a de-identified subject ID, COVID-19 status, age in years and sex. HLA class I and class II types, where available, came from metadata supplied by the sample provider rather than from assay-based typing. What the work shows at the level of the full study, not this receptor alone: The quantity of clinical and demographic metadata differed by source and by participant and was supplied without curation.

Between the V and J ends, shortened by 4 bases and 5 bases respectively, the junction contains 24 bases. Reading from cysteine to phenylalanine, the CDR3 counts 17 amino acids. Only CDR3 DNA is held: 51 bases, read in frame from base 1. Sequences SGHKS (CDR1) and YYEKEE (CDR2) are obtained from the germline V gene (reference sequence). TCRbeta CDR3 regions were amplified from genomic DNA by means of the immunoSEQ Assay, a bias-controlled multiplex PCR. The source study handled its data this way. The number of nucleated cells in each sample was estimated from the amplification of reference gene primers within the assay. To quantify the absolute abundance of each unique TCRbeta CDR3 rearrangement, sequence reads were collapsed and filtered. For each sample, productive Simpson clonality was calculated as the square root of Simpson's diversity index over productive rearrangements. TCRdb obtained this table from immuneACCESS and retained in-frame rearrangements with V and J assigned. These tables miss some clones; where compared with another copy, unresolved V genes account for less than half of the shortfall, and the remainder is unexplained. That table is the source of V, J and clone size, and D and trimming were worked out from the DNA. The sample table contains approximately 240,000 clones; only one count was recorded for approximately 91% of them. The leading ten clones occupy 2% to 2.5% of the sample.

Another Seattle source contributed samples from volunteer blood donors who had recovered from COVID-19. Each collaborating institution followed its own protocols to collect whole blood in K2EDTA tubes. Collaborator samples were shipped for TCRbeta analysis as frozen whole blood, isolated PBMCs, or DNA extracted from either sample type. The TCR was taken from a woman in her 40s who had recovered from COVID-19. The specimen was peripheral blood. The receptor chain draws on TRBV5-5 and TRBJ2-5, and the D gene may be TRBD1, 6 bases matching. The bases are TGTGCCAGCAGCCTTAACCTAATAACAGGGACGATTGAGACCCAGTACTTC. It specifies CASSLNLITGTIETQYF.